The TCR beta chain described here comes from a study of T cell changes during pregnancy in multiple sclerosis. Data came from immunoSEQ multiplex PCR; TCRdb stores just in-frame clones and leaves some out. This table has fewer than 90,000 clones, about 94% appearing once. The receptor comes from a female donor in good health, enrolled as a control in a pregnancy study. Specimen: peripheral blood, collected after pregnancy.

The CDR3 nucleotides are TGTGCCAGCAGTTTAGGCCCATTATACGGCTACACCTTC. Its translation is CASSLGPLYGYTF. The V gene is TRBV28, the J gene TRBJ1-2, with unresolved D. Per germline, CDR1 MDHEN and CDR2 SYDVKM. The length of the CDR3 is 13 residues. V lost 2 bases and J lost 8, with 12 bases in between.